A single sample is the source of the 8 T cell receptor beta chains below, sequenced in a study of cytomegalovirus exposure and HLA in healthy donors. PCR amplification relied on 60 Vbeta primers (plus 13 Jbeta primers). Assay: immunoSEQ multiplex PCR; the TCRdb copy retains only in-frame clones and omits some. Among roughly 130,000 clones listed, approximately 68% were seen once. The sample taken for sequencing was PBMCs. The receptors here all came from a man aged 30-40 years in good health and CMV-seropositive.

In this sample, this clone turned up a few times. The V call is TRBV10-3, the J call TRBJ2-5; tentatively, D is TRBD2 (5 bases). The CDR3 loop spans 15 amino acids. CDR1 and CDR2 (germline): ENHRY, SYGVKD. Trimming pared 0 bases from V and 9 bases from J, leaving 17 bases between. The CDR3 here is CAISESVTPGRAQYF. In DNA, the CDR3 is TGTGCCATCAGTGAGTCGGTTACACCGGGAAGAGCCCAGTACTTC.

V gene TRBV6-4 combines with J gene TRBJ1-5, with D perhaps matching TRBD1 (6 bases). The V end was cut by 3 bases, the J end by 3 bases, with 9 bases between. There are 14 residues in the CDR3. The germline V gene encodes CDR1 MRHNA and CDR2 SNTAGT. CDR3 nucleotide sequence: TGTGCCAGCAGTGAGACAGGAAACAATCAGCCCCAGCATTTT. It translates to CASSETGNNQPQHF.

The chain links TRBV7-9 to TRBJ2-7; weak D call: TRBD1 (6 bases). V lost 4 bases and J lost 0, with 13 bases in between. CDR1 is SEHNR, CDR2 FQNEAQ, per germline (reference sequence). CDR3 length: 15 residues. The CDR3 region has the DNA TGTGCCAGCAGCTCCCCCAGGGGCCCCTCCTACGAGCAGTACTTC. It is translated as CASSSPRGPSYEQYF. The whole variable domain, filled in from reference TRBV7-9 and TRBJ2-7, reads DTGVSQNPRHKITKRGQNVTFRCDPISEHNRLYWYRQTLGQGPEFLTYFQNEAQLEKSRLLSDRFSAERPKGSFSTLEIQRTEQGDSAMYLCASSSPRGPSYEQYFGPGTRLTVT.

This chain links TRBV11-2 with TRBJ2-5; 9 nucleotides line up with TRBD1. Germline CDR1 and CDR2: SGHAT and FQNNGV. The CDR3 sequence is 14 residues long. Trimming at V came to 3 bases and at J to 5 bases, leaving 4 bases not matched to a gene. The CDR3 bases are TGTGCCAGCAGCTTCACAGGGGGCTTGGAGACCCAGTACTTC. Its translation is CASSFTGGLETQYF.

CDR3 protein: CASSYDRASTDTQYF. For the CDR3, the DNA is TGTGCCAGCAGTTACGACAGGGCTAGCACAGATACGCAGTATTTT. The chain links TRBV6-5 to TRBJ2-3, with TRBD1 matching 7 bases. J lost 0 bases, V lost 2 bases, and 2 bases had no gene match. In germline, CDR1 is MNHEY, CDR2 SVGAGI. CDR3 length: 15 amino acids.

This chain uses TRBV5-6 with TRBJ1-2, with 9 bases matching TRBD1. From germline, CDR1 is SGHDT and CDR2 YYEEEE. This CDR3 has 17 residues. V was pared by 0 bases and J by 6 bases, with 12 bases of the junction left unmatched. In DNA form, the CDR3 reads TGTGCCAGCAGCTTGGTCGGGACAGGGTCATATTATAATGGCTACACCTTC. This codes for CASSLVGTGSYYNGYTF.

This clone was seen a few times. This chain uses TRBV5-1 with TRBJ2-7; maybe TRBD2 (6 bases). The CDR3 is made up of 14 amino acids. CDR1 is SGHRS and CDR2 is YFSETQ in the germline V gene. Trimming left V 0 bases short and J 4 bases short, with 11 bases between. The CDR3 DNA reads as TGCGCCAGCAGCTTGGTGCCTAGCGAGTACGAGCAGTACTTC. Its protein product is CASSLVPSEYEQYF.

V and J are TRBV28 and TRBJ2-2; TRBD2 matches at 13 bases. The CDR3 runs to 18 residues. CDR1 and CDR2 (germline): MDHEN, SYDVKM. V trimming: 3 bases; J trimming: 1 base; junction bases outside the gene matches: 5. The CDR3 sequence is CASSFFWTSGRNTGELFF. CDR3 bases: TGTGCCAGCAGTTTCTTCTGGACTAGCGGGAGGAACACCGGGGAGCTGTTTTTT.